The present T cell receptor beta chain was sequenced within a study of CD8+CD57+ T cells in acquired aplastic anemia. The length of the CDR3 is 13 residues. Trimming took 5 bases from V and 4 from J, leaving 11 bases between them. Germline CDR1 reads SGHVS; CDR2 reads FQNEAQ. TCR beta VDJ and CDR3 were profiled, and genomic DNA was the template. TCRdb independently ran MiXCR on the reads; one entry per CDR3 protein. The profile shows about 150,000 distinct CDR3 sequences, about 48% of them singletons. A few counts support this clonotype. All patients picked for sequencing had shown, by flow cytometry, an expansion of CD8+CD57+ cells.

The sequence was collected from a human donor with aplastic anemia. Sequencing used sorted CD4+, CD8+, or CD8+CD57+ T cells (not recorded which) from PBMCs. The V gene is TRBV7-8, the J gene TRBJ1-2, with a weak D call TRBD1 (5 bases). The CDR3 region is CASSIDRFYGYTF. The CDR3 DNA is TGTGCCAGCAGCATCGACAGATTCTATGGCTACACCTTC.